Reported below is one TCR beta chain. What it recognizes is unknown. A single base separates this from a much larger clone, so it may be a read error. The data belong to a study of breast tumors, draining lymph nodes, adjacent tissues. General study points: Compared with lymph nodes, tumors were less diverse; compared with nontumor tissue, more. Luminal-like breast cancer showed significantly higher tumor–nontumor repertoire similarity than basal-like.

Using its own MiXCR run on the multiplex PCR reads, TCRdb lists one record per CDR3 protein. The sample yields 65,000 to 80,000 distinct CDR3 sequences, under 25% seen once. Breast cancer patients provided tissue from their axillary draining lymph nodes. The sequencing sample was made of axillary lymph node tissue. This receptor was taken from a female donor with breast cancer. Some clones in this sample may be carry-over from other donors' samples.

The CDR3 DNA reads TGCGCCAGCGGCTTGGCGGGACTAGTGAACACCGGGGAGCTGTTTTTT. Its translation: CASGLAGLVNTGELFF. This chain uses TRBV5-1 with TRBJ2-2, with 8 nucleotides matching TRBD2. Germline values: CDR1 SGHRS, CDR2 YFSETQ. The CDR3 is 16 residues long.